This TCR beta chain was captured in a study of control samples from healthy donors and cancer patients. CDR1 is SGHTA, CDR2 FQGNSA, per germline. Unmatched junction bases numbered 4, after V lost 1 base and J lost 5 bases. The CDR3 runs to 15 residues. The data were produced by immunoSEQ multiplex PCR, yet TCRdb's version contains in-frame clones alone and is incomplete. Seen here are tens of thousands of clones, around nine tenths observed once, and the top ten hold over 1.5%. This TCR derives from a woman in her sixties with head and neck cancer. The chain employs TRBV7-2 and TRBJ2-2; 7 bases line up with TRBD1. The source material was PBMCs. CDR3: CASSLEGGGTGELFF. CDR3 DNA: TGTGCCAGCAGCTTAGAAGGGGGCGGGACCGGGGAGCTGTTTTTT.